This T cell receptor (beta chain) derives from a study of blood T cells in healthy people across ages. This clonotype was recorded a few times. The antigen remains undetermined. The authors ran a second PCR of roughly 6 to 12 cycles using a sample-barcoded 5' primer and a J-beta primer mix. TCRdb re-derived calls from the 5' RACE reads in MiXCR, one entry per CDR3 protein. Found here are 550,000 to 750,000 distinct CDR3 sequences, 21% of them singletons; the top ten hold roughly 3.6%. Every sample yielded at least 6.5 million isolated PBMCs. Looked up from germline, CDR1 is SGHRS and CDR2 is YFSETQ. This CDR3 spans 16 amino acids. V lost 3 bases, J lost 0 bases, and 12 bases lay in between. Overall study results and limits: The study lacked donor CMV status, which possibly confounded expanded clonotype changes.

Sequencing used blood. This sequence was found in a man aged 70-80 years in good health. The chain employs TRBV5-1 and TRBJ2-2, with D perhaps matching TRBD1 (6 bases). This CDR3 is CASSWKGDTNTGELFF. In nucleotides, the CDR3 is TGCGCCAGCAGCTGGAAGGGGGACACGAACACCGGGGAGCTGTTTTTT.